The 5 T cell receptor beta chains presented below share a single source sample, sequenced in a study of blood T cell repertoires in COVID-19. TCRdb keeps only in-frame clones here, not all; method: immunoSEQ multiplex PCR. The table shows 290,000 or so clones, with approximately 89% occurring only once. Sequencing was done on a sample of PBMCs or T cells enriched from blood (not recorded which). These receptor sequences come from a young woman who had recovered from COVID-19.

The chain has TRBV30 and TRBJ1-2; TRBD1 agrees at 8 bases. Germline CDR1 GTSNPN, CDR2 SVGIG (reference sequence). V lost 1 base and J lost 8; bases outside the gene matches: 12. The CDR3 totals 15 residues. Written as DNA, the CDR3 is TGTGCCTGGAGTGCCCTCTCAGGGGGCGCCCGGGGCTACACCTTC. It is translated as CAWSALSGGARGYTF.

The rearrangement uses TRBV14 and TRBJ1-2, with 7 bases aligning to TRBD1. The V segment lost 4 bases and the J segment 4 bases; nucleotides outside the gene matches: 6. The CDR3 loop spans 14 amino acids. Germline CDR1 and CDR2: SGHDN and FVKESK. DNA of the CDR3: TGTGCCAGCAGCCGACAGGGCGGACTCTATGGCTACACCTTC. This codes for CASSRQGGLYGYTF. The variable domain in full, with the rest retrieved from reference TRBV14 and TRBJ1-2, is EAGVTQFPSHSVIEKGQTVTLRCDPISGHDNLYWYRRVMGKEIKFLLHFVKESKQDESGMPNNRFLAERTGGTYSTLKVQPAELEDSGVYFCASSRQGGLYGYTFGSGTRLTVV.

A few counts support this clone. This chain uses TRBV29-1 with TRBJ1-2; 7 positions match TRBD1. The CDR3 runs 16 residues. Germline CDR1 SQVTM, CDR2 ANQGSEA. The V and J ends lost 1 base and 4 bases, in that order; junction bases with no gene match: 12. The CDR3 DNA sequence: TGCAGCGTTGAAGCGGTCCCGGGACAGACACTCTATGGCTACACCTTC. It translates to CSVEAVPGQTLYGYTF.

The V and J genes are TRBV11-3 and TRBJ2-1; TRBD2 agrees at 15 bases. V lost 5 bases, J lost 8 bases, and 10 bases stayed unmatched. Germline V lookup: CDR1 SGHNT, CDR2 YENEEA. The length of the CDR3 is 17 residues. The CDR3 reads CASSAGLAGGIVDEQFF. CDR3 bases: TGTGCCAGCAGCGCAGGACTAGCGGGGGGGATTGTGGATGAGCAGTTCTTC.

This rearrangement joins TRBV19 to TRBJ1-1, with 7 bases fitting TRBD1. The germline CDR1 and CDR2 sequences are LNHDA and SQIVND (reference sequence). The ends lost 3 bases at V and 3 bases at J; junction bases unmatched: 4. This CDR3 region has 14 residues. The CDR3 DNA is TGTGCCAGTAGTATCCAACAGGGGCACACTGAAGCTTTCTTT. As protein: CASSIQQGHTEAFF.